The present T cell receptor (beta chain) was sequenced within a study of blood T cell repertoires in COVID-19. As for the study in general: Italy, Spain and the United States were the sources of the convalescent and acute COVID-19 samples. PBMCs, B-cell-depleted T cells, or T cells were the source of the cDNA or gDNA that made up the material.

Study processing details: Amplification with reference gene primers provided the estimates of nucleated cell counts. TCRdb's table, derived via immunoSEQ multiplex PCR, lists solely in-frame clones and lacks some. D and trimming come from the DNA, and the V and J calls and clone size come from that table. The table has around 180,000 clones, roughly 70% seen once. Source material: peripheral blood. The sequence was collected from a woman older than 75 with acute or convalescent COVID-19.

CDR3 sequence (DNA): TGCGCCAGCAGCCAAGAAACAGGGAGCTCCTACAATGAGCAGTTCTTC. It encodes CASSQETGSSYNEQFF. The chain carries TRBV4-3 and TRBJ2-1; the D gene is possibly TRBD1 (6 bases). This CDR3 contains 16 residues. Trimming removed 0 bases at V and 0 bases at J, with 9 bases between. Germline CDR1 LGHNA, CDR2 YSLEER.